Presented here are 6 T cell receptor beta chains from one specimen sequenced in a study of regulatory T cells in long-lasting Graves disease. CDR3 regions were amplified by Arm-PCR using iRepertoire HTBI primers to build TCR beta libraries. TCRdb ran MiXCR on the multiplex PCR reads and lists one entry per CDR3 protein. In the table there are hundreds of thousands of distinct CDR3 sequences, about 16% of which are singletons. The time point is: newly diagnosed GD, antithyroid drugs for less than 3 months. From PBMCs, RNA was extracted and then used to make the TCR library. This sample was shared with a second study, whose subject was T cells in Graves' hyperthyroidism and ophthalmopathy.

The input for sequencing was peripheral blood mononuclear cells (PBMCs), taken at new diagnosis, from a patient treated with antithyroid drugs. All receptors derive from a young man with Graves disease.

About this clonotype itself: One base away lies a much larger clone, so this may be a sequencing read error. The genes are TRBV12-3 or TRBV12-4 and TRBJ2-3; D perhaps matches TRBD2 (6 bases). The DNA end favors TRBJ2-5, so the J call may be wrong. This CDR3 has 14 residues. CDR3 region: CASGTLPGAETQYF. The CDR3 DNA reads TGTGCCAGCGGCACTCTACCGGGAGCCGAGACCCAGTACTTC.

The table lists this clonotype with many counts. V and J are TRBV11-1 and TRBJ2-2; 8 nucleotides agree with TRBD1. The CDR3 runs to 14 residues. With V trimmed by 5 bases and J by 7 bases, 6 bases remained unmatched. Germline CDR1 reads SGHAT; CDR2 reads FQDESV (reference sequence). The CDR3 reads CASSPDREDGELFF. CDR3 nucleotides: TGTGCCAGCAGCCCGGACAGGGAGGACGGGGAGCTGTTTTTT. Full variable domain (rest looked up from reference TRBV11-1 and TRBJ2-2): EAEVAQSPRYKITEKSQAVAFWCDPISGHATLYWYRQILGQGPELLVQFQDESVVDDSQLPKDRFSAERLKGVDSTLKIQPAELGDSAMYLCASSPDREDGELFFGEGSRLTVL.

The CDR3 here is CSARDEFNQPQHF. The CDR3 nucleotides are TGCAGTGCTAGAGATGAATTCAATCAGCCCCAGCATTTT. The rearrangement links TRBV20-1 to TRBJ1-5; no reliable D call. V dropped 0 bases and J dropped 3 bases, with 6 bases sitting between them. Germline V gene sequence: CDR1 DFQATT, CDR2 SNEGSKA (reference sequence). The CDR3 contains 13 residues.

This clonotype was seen only a few times. The genes are TRBV20-1 and TRBJ2-1, with TRBD2 matching 10 bases. Germline lookup yields CDR1 DFQATT and CDR2 SNEGSKA (reference sequence). The CDR3 contains 15 residues. Trimming cost V 7 bases and J 10 bases; bases outside gene matches: 16. In DNA, the CDR3 is TGCAGTGGGGAATTGGGGCTAGCGGGAGAGGGGGAGCAGTTCTTC. Translated, it gives CSGELGLAGEGEQFF.

The table lists this clonotype with many counts. CDR3 coding DNA: TGTGCCAGCAGTTCTGGTTCTAGCGAGAACACCGGGGAGCTGTTTTTT. It specifies CASSSGSSENTGELFF. The V and J genes are TRBV28 and TRBJ2-2, with D perhaps TRBD2 (6 bases). CDR1 and CDR2 (germline): MDHEN, SYDVKM. Deletions cut 4 bases from V and 1 base from J, with 13 bases between. This CDR3 has 16 amino acids.

This clonotype was counted at least ten times. One end of the junction does not line up with germline, which may come from a read error. The rearrangement joins TRBV20-1 to TRBJ2-1; D unclear. CDR3 size: 14 residues. Germline V gives CDR1 DFQATT, CDR2 SNEGSKA (reference sequence). The CDR3 is CSARVRNQYNEQFF. CDR3 sequence (DNA): TGCAGTGCGAGAGTACGGAACCAGTACAATGAGCAGTTCTTC.